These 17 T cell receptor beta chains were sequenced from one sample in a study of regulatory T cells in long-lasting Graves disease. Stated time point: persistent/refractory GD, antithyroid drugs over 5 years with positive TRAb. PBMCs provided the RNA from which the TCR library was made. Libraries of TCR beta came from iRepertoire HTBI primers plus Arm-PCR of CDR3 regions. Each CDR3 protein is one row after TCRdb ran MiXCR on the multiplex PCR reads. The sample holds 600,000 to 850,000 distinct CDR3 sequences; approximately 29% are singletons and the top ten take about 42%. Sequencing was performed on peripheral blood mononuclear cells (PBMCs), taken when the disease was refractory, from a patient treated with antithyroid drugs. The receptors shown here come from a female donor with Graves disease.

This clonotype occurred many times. The CDR3 reads CATSSSLGLIEQYF. The CDR3 DNA follows: TGTGCCACCAGCAGCTCTCTGGGGTTAATCGAGCAGTACTTC. The V gene is TRBV15, the J gene TRBJ2-7; no clear D. Trimming shortened V by 3 bases and J by 6 bases, and 15 bases separated the two germline ends. The CDR3 has 14 residues. CDR1 is LNHNV, CDR2 YYDKDF, per germline (reference sequence).

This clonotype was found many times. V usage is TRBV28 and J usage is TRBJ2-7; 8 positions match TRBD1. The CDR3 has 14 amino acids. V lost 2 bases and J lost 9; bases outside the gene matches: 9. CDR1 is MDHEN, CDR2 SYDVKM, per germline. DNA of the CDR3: TGTGCCAGCAGTTTAACAGGACAGGGTGAAAGGCAGTACTTC. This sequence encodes CASSLTGQGERQYF.

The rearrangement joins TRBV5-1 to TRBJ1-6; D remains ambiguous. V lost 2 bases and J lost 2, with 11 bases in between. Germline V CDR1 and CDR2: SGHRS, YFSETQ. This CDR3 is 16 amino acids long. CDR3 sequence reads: CASSFLGPTYNSPLHF. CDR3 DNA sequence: TGCGCCAGCAGCTTTTTGGGCCCCACCTATAATTCACCCCTCCACTTT.

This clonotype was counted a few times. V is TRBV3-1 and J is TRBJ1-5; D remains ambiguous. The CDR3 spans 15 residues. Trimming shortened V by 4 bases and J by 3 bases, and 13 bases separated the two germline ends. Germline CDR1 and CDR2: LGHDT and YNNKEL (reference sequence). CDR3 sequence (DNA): TGTGCCAGCAGCCGCTCAGGCCAGTACAATCAGCCCCAGCATTTT. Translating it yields CASSRSGQYNQPQHF.

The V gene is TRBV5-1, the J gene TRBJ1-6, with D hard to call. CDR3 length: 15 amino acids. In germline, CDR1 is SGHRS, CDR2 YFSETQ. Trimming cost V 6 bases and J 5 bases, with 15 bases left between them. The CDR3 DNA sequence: TGCGCCAGCAAAATTTCATCCGACCATAATTCACCCCTCCACTTT. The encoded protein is CASKISSDHNSPLHF.

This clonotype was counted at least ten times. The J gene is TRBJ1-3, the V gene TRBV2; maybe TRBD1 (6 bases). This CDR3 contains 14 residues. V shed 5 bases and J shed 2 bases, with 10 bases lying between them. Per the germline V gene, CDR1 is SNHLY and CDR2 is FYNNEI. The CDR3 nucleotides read TGTGCCAGCAGTCAGACAGGAGCTGGAAACACCATATATTTT. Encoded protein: CASSQTGAGNTIYF.

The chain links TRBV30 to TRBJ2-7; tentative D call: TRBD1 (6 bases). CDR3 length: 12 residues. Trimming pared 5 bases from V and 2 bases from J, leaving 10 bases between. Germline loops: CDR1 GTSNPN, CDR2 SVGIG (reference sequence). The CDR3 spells CAWQTGTYEQYF. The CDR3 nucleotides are TGTGCCTGGCAGACAGGTACCTACGAGCAGTACTTC.

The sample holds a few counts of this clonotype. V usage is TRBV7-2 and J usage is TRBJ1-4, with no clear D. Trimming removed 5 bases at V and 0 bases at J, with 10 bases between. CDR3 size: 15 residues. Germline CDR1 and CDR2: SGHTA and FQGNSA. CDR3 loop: CASSQTPATNEKLFF. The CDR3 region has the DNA TGTGCCAGCAGCCAAACGCCGGCAACTAATGAAAAACTGTTTTTT.

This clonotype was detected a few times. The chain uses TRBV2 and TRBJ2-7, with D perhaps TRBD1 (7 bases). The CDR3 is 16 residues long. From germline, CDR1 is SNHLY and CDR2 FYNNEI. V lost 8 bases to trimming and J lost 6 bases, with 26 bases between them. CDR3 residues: CASQERAGQPFLEQYF. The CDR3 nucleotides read TGTGCCAGCCAGGAGCGGGCGGGACAGCCCTTTCTCGAGCAGTACTTC.

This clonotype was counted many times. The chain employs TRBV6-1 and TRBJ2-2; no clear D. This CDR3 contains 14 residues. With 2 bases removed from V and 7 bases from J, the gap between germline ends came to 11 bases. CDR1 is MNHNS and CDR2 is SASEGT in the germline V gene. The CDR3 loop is CASSEIARNGELFF. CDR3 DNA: TGTGCCAGCAGTGAAATTGCTAGAAACGGGGAGCTGTTTTTT.

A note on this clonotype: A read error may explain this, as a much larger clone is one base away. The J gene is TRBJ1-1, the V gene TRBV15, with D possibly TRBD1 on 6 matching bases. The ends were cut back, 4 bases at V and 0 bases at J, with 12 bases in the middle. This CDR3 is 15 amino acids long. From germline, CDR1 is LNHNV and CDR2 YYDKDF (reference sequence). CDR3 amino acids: CATSTDSQMNTEAFF. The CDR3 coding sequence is TGTGCCACCAGCACGGACAGCCAGATGAACACTGAAGCTTTCTTT.

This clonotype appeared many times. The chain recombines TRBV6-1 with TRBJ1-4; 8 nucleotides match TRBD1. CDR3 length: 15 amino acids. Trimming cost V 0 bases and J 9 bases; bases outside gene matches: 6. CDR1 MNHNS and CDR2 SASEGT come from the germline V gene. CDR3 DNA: TGTGCCAGCAGTGAAGCAGGGACAGGACGACAAAAACTGTTTTTT. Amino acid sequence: CASSEAGTGRQKLFF.

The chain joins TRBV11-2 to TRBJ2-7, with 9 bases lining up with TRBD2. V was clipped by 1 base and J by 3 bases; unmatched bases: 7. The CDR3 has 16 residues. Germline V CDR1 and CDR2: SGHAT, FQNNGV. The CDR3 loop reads CASSLVGSGGSYEQYF. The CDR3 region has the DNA TGTGCCAGCAGCTTAGTCGGTAGCGGGGGAAGCTACGAGCAGTACTTC.

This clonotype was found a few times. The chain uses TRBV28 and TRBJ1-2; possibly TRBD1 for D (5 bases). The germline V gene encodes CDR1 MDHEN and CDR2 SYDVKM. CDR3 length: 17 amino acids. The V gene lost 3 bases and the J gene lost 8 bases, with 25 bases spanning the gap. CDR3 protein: CASSFPGRGSPLGGYTF. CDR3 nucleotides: TGTGCCAGCAGTTTCCCGGGACGGGGGAGTCCGTTGGGGGGCTACACCTTC.

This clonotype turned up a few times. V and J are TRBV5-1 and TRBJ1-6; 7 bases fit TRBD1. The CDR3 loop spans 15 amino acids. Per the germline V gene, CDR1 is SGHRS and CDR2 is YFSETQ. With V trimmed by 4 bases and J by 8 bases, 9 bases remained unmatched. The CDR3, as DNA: TGCGCCAGCAGCCCTCAGGACAGGATTTATTCACCCCTCCACTTT. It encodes CASSPQDRIYSPLHF.

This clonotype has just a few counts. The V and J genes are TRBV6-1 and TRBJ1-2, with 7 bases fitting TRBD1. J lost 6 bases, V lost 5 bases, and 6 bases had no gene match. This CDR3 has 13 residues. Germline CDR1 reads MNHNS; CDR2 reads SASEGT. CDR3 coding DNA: TGTGCCAGCAGTCCGAAGGGGGCCAATGGCTACACCTTC. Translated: CASSPKGANGYTF.

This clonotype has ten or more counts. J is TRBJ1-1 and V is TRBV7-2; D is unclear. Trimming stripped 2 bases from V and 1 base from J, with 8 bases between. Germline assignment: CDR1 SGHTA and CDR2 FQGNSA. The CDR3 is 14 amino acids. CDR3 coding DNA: TGTGCCAGCAGCTTATTCACGGGGAACACTGAAGCTTTCTTT. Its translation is CASSLFTGNTEAFF.